This TCR beta chain was recovered during a study of shared clonotypes between healthy human individuals. CDR1 and CDR2 (germline): LNHDA, SQIVND (reference sequence). Trimming left V 8 bases short and J 0 bases short, with 11 bases between. CDR3 length: 13 amino acids. TCRdb's table, derived via immunoSEQ multiplex PCR, lists solely in-frame clones and lacks some. Among roughly 700,000 clones listed, roughly 70% were seen once. The clonotype comes from a woman aged 25-40 years in good health. Sequenced sample: memory CD4+ T cells sorted from blood. Noted subset: CD45RA-negative fraction. The rearrangement uses TRBV19 and TRBJ2-7, with D possibly called TRBD1 or TRBD2 (5 bases each). The CDR3 DNA sequence: TGTGCCAGTGGGGACGCTAACTCCTACGAGCAGTACTTC. This translates into CASGDANSYEQYF.